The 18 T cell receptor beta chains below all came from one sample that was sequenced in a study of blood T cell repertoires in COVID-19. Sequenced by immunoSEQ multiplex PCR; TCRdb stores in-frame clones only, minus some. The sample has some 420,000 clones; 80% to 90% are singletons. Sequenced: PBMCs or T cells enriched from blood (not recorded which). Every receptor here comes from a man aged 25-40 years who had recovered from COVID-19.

DNA of the CDR3: TGTGCCAGCAGTTCCGCCGGGACAGAGGATTTCAAGCAGTACTTC. Protein sequence: CASSSAGTEDFKQYF. The V call is TRBV28, the J call TRBJ2-7; TRBD1 matches at 7 bases. Trimming took 4 bases from V and 8 from J; bases not matched to a gene: 14. The CDR3 has 15 amino acids. CDR1 and CDR2 from the germline V gene are MDHEN and SYDVKM.

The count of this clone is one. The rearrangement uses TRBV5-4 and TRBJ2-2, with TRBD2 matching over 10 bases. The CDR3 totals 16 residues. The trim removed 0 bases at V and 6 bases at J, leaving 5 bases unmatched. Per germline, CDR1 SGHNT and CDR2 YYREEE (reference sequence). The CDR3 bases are TGTGCCAGCAGCTTGGCCCTTGGACTAGCGGCCGGGGAGCTGTTTTTT. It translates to CASSLALGLAAGELFF.

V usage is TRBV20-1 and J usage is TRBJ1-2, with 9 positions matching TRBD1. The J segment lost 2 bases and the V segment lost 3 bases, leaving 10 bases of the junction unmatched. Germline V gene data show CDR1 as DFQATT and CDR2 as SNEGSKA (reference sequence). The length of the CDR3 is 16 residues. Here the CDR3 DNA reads TGCAGTGCTAGTGAAGTACAGGGGGCATTAAACTATGGCTACACCTTC. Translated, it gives CSASEVQGALNYGYTF.

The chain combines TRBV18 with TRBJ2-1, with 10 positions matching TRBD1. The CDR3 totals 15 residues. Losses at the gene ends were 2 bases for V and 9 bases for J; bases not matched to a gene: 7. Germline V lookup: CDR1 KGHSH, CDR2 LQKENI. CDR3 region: CASSPRTGGFGEQFF. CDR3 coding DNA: TGTGCCAGCTCACCAAGGACAGGGGGTTTTGGTGAGCAGTTCTTC.

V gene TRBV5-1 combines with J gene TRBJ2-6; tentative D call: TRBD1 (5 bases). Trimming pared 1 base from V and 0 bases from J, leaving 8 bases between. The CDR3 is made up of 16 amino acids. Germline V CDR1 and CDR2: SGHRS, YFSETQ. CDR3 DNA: TGCGCCAGCAGCTTGATGGGGCTCTCTGGGGCCAACGTCCTGACTTTC. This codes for CASSLMGLSGANVLTF.

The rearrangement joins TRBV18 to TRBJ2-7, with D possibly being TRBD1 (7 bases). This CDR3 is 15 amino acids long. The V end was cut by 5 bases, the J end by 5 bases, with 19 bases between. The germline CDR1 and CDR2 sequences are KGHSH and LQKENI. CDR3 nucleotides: TGTGCCAGCTCAGCGGGACGAGGGGGCGCCCACGAGCAGTACTTC. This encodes CASSAGRGGAHEQYF.

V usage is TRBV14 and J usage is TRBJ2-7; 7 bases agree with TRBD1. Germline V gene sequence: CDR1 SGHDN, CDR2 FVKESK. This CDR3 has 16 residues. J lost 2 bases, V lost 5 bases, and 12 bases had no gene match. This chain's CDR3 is CASSSLVGQQAYEQYF. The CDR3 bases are TGTGCCAGCAGCTCCCTGGTGGGACAGCAAGCCTACGAGCAGTACTTC.

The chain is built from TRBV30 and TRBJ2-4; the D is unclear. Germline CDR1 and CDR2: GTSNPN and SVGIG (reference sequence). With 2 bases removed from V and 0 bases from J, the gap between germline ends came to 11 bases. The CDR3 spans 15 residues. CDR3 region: CAWSPSLLAKNIQYF. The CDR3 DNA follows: TGTGCCTGGAGTCCTTCCTTACTAGCCAAAAACATTCAGTACTTC.

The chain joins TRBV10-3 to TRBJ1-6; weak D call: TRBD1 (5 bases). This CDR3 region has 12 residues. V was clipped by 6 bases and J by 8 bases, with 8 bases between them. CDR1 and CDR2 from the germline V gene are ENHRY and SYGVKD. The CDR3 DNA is TGTGCCATCAGCCCGACAGATTCACCCCTCCACTTT. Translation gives CAISPTDSPLHF.

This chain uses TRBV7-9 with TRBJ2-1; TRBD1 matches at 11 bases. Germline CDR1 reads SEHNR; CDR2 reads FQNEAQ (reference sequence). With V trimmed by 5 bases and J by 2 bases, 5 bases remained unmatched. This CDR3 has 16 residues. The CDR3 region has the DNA TGTGCCAGCAGCGCAAGGACAGGGGGCGCCTACAATGAGCAGTTCTTC. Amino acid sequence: CASSARTGGAYNEQFF.

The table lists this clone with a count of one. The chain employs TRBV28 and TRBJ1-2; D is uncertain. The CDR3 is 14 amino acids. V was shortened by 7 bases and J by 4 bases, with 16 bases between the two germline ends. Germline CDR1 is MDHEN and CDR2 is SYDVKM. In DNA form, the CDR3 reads TGTGCCAGCATTACCTCCCCGGGGAGCTATGGCTACACCTTC. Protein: CASITSPGSYGYTF.

The CDR3 coding sequence is TGTGCCAGCTCACCAAGTGACGGGTCCGGGGAGCTGTTTTTT. As protein: CASSPSDGSGELFF. The V call is TRBV18, the J call TRBJ2-2; D unresolved. Trimming pared 2 bases from V and 6 bases from J, leaving 10 bases between. The CDR3 extends over 14 amino acids. CDR1 and CDR2 (germline): KGHSH, LQKENI.

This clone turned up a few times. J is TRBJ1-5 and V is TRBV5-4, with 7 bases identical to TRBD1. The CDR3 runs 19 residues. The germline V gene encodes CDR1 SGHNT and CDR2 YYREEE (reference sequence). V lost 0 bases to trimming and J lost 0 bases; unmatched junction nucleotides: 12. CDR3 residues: CASSLGGPTGAYSNQPQHF. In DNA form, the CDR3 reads TGTGCCAGCAGCTTGGGGGGCCCCACAGGGGCTTATAGCAATCAGCCCCAGCATTTT.

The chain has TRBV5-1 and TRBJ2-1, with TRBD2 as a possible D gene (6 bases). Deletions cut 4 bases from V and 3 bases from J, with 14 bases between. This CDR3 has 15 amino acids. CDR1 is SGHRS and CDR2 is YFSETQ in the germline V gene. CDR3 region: CASSPRENYYNEQFF. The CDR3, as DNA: TGCGCCAGCAGCCCCCGGGAGAACTACTACAATGAGCAGTTCTTC.

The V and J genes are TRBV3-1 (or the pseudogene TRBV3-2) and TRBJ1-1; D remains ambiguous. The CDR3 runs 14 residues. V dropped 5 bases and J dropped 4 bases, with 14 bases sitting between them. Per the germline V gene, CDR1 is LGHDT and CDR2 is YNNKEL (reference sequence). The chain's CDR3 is CASSARGWFTEAFF. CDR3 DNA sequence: TGTGCCAGCAGCGCCCGAGGGTGGTTCACTGAAGCTTTCTTT.

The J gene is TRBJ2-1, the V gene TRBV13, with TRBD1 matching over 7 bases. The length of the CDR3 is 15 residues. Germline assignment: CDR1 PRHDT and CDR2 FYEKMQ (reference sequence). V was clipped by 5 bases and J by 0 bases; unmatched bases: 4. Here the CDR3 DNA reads TGTGCCAGCAGCGGGGACAGAAGCTCCTACAATGAGCAGTTCTTC. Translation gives CASSGDRSSYNEQFF.

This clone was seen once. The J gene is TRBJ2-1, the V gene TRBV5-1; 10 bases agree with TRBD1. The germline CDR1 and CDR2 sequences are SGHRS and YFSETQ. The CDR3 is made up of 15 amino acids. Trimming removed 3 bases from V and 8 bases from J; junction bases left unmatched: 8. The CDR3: CASSWGDRGFHEQFF. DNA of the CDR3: TGCGCCAGCAGCTGGGGGGACAGGGGTTTTCATGAGCAGTTCTTC. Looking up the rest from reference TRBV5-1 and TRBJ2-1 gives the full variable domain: KAGVTQTPRYLIKTRGQQVTLSCSPISGHRSVSWYQQTPGQGLQFLFEYFSETQRNKGNFPGRFSGRQFSNSRSEMNVSTLELGDSALYLCASSWGDRGFHEQFFGPGTRLTVL.

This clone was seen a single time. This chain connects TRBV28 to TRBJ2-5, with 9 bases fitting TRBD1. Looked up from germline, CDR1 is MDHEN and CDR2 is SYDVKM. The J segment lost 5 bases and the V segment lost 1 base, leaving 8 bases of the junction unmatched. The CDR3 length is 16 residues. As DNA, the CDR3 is TGTGCCAGCAGTTTATACCGGACAGGGGCGAGCGAGACCCAGTACTTC. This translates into CASSLYRTGASETQYF.